This TCR beta chain was profiled in a study of T cells expressing NK-cell markers. Study background: It was from sorted CD3+CD56+NKG2C+, CD3+CD56+NKG2C- and CD3+CD56-NKG2C+ T cells that TCR beta repertoires came.

CDR3 length: 13 amino acids. Germline V gene data show CDR1 as PRHDT and CDR2 as FYEKMQ (reference sequence). TCRdb re-called the 5' RACE reads and catalogs CDR3 proteins one per entry, DNA excluded. The listing contains about 170,000 distinct CDR3 sequences. Findings and limits, study-wide: In more than five donors, dominant CD3+CD56+NKG2C+ clones formed about 1.0-8% of CD8+ cells.

Concerning this clonotype itself: Its antigen is unidentified.

The chain uses TRBV13 and TRBJ1-1. Sequences were obtained from blood T cells: a sorted CD56 or NKG2C T cell subset, CD4+ or CD8+ T cells, or bulk PBMC T cells (not recorded which). This TCR came from a man aged 18 to 69 in good health. CDR3: CASSPGTNPPPFF.